Sequencing of this T cell receptor (beta chain) was carried out in a study of T cells in Graves' hyperthyroidism and ophthalmopathy. Amplified TCR beta CDR3 regions came from RNA transcripts. A first-round RT-PCR of the TCR CDR3 used the HTBI primer set. TCRdb recomputed calls from the multiplex PCR reads with MiXCR, one row per CDR3 protein. The sample consists of roughly 400,000 distinct CDR3 sequences, more than 12% of them appearing once. Trimming removed 7 bases at V and 4 bases at J, with 17 bases between. From germline, CDR1 is SNHLY and CDR2 FYNNEI. This CDR3 region has 15 residues. The table lists this clonotype with many counts.

This clonotype originated in a man over 45 with Graves' ophthalmopathy. V and J are TRBV2 and TRBJ1-5; TRBD1 might be the D (5 bases). The sample comprised blood. CDR3 in amino acids: CASKRGTGENQPQHF. CDR3 in DNA: TGTGCCAGCAAACGCGGGACTGGAGAGAATCAGCCCCAGCATTTT.